This T cell receptor (beta chain) comes out of a study of shared clonotypes between healthy human individuals. For this clone: Its specificity is not known.

Study findings and constraints: Only a few donors were included, so the genetic and exposure-history diversity represented was limited. Several donors shared about 4.8% of their naive CD4 clonotypes.

The repertoire was sequenced with immunoSEQ multiplex PCR; TCRdb's copy has only in-frame clones and lacks some. The top ten hold around 0.4% of the sample, which has about 2.4 million clones, 80% to 95% seen once. The CDR3 consists of 16 residues. V was shortened by 3 bases and J by 1 base, with 16 bases between the two germline ends. The germline gives CDR1 MNHEY, CDR2 SMNVEV (reference sequence). This sequence originates from a man between 18 and 29 years old in good health. Some clones in this sample may be carry-over from other donors' samples. Sequencing used naive CD4+ T cells from PBMCs. Subset of the sample: CD45RA+ positively selected. The chain has TRBV27 and TRBJ2-7; D gene unclear. The CDR3 loop reads CASSFSGPTVSYEQYF. In nucleotides, the CDR3 is TGTGCCAGCAGTTTCTCCGGGCCTACCGTGTCCTACGAGCAGTACTTC.